This TCR beta chain was recorded in a study of shared clonotypes between healthy human individuals. Terminally differentiated effector memory CD45RA+ cells were excluded by CCR7 positive selection of CD45RO-negative cells. Caucasian adults residing in Nashville, Tennessee made up all the donors. To note about this clone: Antigen unknown.

Findings and caveats of the study: Shared across several donors were roughly 5% of the naive CD4 clonotypes.

Assay used: immunoSEQ multiplex PCR; TCRdb lists only in-frame clones, some missing. The data hold about 2 million clones, with just under 95% observed a single time. The germline V gene has CDR1 SGHVS and CDR2 FQNEAQ. V was clipped by 6 bases and J by 2 bases; unmatched bases: 12. This CDR3 contains 16 residues. The genes are TRBV7-8 and TRBJ1-1, with 7 bases identical to TRBD1. This TCR was sampled from a man younger than 35 in good health. Sequences were obtained from naive CD8+ T cells sorted from blood. The CDR3 here is CASSYTGVVLNTEAFF. The CDR3 nucleotides are TGTGCCAGCAGTTATACAGGGGTGGTCCTCAACACTGAAGCTTTCTTT.